Below are 8 T cell receptor beta chains sequenced from a single sample in a study of Ad26.COV2.S vaccination and SARS-CoV-2 variants. The assay was immunoSEQ multiplex PCR, and TCRdb's table has in-frame clones only and misses some. Here the sample spans some 340,000 clones, roughly 86% being singletons. Treatment denoted: some 19 received Ad26.COV2.S at low or high dose, single or two shots; five or six received placebo; per-sample allocation not given. Collection of the samples took place on day 63 after the first injection of vaccine or placebo. The sample was peripheral blood, taken in a trial of Ad26.COV2.S vaccine versus placebo. The source of these receptors is a person aged 18 to 65 who received the Ad26.COV2.S COVID-19 vaccine or a placebo.

The chain uses TRBV19 and TRBJ2-7; 8 bases match TRBD1. The CDR3 contains 16 residues. After removal of 5 bases from V and 2 bases from J, the junction contained 11 bases not matched to a gene. The germline CDR1 and CDR2 sequences are LNHDA and SQIVND (reference sequence). The CDR3 protein is CASSLPRTGGTYEQYF. The CDR3 DNA follows: TGTGCCAGTAGTCTACCGAGAACAGGGGGGACCTACGAGCAGTACTTC.

The CDR3 spells CASSQLAGRSTDTQYF. The CDR3 bases are TGTGCCAGCTCCCAATTAGCGGGGCGCAGCACAGATACGCAGTATTTT. The chain links TRBV18 to TRBJ2-3; 8 bases are a match to TRBD2. The CDR3 extends over 16 amino acids. Germline trimming cut 6 bases from V and 0 bases from J; bases unmatched to any gene: 8. Germline loops: CDR1 KGHSH, CDR2 LQKENI.

This chain joins TRBV9 and TRBJ1-3, with D perhaps TRBD1 (6 bases). Trimming pared 0 bases from V and 0 bases from J, leaving 13 bases between. The germline gives CDR1 SGDLS, CDR2 YYNGEE. The CDR3 is 17 residues long. Written as DNA, the CDR3 is TGTGCCAGCAGCGTAGGAGGCGGGGGCAACTCTGGAAACACCATATATTTT. Translated: CASSVGGGGNSGNTIYF.

The chain uses TRBV9 and TRBJ1-2; D ambiguous. Trimming pared 6 bases from V and 4 bases from J, leaving 13 bases between. The CDR3 totals 13 residues. Germline V gene data show CDR1 as SGDLS and CDR2 as YYNGEE. The CDR3 DNA sequence: TGTGCCAGCACCGGTCCGGGTACCTATGGCTACACCTTC. The encoded protein is CASTGPGTYGYTF. Based on the CDR3 plus reference TRBV9 and TRBJ1-2, the full variable domain is DSGVTQTPKHLITATGQRVTLRCSPRSGDLSVYWYQQSLDQGLQFLIQYYNGEERAKGNILERFSAQQFPDLHSELNLSSLELGDSALYFCASTGPGTYGYTFGSGTRLTVV.

The rearrangement uses TRBV6-1 and TRBJ2-3, with D perhaps matching TRBD2 (7 bases). Germline V gene data show CDR1 as MNHNS and CDR2 as SASEGT. V lost 2 bases to trimming and J lost 6 bases, with 24 bases between them. There are 18 residues in the CDR3. CDR3 loop: CASSEKRGGAWRGDTQYF. DNA for the CDR3: TGTGCCAGCAGTGAAAAAAGGGGGGGCGCCTGGAGAGGTGATACGCAGTATTTT.

Concerning this clone: Distinct nucleotide sequences in the sample also encode this CDR3. This chain links TRBV2 with TRBJ1-5; TRBD1 might be the D (5 bases). The CDR3 totals 14 residues. CDR1 SNHLY and CDR2 FYNNEI come from the germline V gene. Trimming stripped 3 bases from V and 6 bases from J, with 12 bases between. The CDR3 is CASSDQGASQPQHF. The CDR3 region has the DNA TGTGCCAGCAGTGATCAAGGGGCTAGTCAGCCCCAGCATTTT.

The chain joins TRBV7-2 to TRBJ1-6; D remains ambiguous. The CDR3 extends over 16 amino acids. The V end was cut by 2 bases, the J end by 9 bases, with 17 bases between. Per germline, CDR1 SGHTA and CDR2 FQGNSA. The CDR3: CASSLRPGAGGSPLHF. The CDR3 DNA reads as TGTGCCAGCAGCTTAAGGCCTGGCGCAGGAGGTTCACCCCTCCACTTT. Variable domain in full (rest from reference TRBV7-2 and TRBJ1-6): GAGVSQSPSNKVTEKGKDVELRCDPISGHTALYWYRQSLGQGLEFLIYFQGNSAPDKSGLPSDRFSAERTGGSVSTLTIQRTQQEDSAVYLCASSLRPGAGGSPLHFGNGTRLTVT.

The gene calls are TRBV18 and TRBJ1-2; no firm D call. The CDR3 sequence is 15 residues long. CDR1 is KGHSH and CDR2 is LQKENI in the germline V gene. Trimming left V 2 bases short and J 3 bases short, with 13 bases between. CDR3 sequence reads: CASSPSIETDYGYTF. CDR3 DNA sequence: TGTGCCAGCTCACCATCGATCGAAACGGACTATGGCTACACCTTC.